The 10 T cell receptor beta chains given below trace back to one sample, sequenced in a study of shared clonotypes between healthy human individuals. Assay used: immunoSEQ multiplex PCR; TCRdb lists only in-frame clones, some missing. The sample contains under 550,000 clones, 90% to 96% of which appear only once. The sequenced material came from naive CD4+ T cells sorted from blood. As to subset: CD45RA+ positively selected. These receptors all come from a woman aged 30 to 39 in good health.

As concerns this clone: This same CDR3 is encoded by further DNA sequences in the sample. This chain uses TRBV28 with TRBJ2-5; D call uncertain. The J call is uncertain, as TRBJ2-7 better fits the DNA end. Germline values: CDR1 MDHEN, CDR2 SYDVKM. This CDR3 has 10 amino acids. CDR3 region: CASRRYEQYF. The CDR3 coding sequence is TGTGCCAGCCGTAGGTACGAGCAGTACTTC.

J is TRBJ1-2 and V is TRBV6-4, with TRBD1 as a possible D gene (6 bases). The V gene lost 6 bases and the J gene lost 4 bases, with 15 bases spanning the gap. Germline V CDR1 and CDR2: MRHNA, SNTAGT. The CDR3 sequence is 14 residues long. This CDR3 is CASSPGGQGYGYTF. Written as DNA, the CDR3 is TGTGCCAGCAGCCCCGGGGGGCAGGGCTATGGCTACACCTTC.

The chain carries TRBV28 and TRBJ1-1; no clear D gene. This CDR3 contains 15 residues. CDR1 and CDR2 (germline): MDHEN, SYDVKM. V was clipped by 1 base and J by 3 bases, with 12 bases between them. Written as DNA, the CDR3 is TGTGCCAGCAGTTTATCTACCCCCCCAGACACTGAAGCTTTCTTT. Translating gives CASSLSTPPDTEAFF.

This clone was seen a single time. The chain couples TRBV19 to TRBJ2-6; D unclear. The V and J ends lost 4 bases and 0 bases respectively, with 10 bases between them. Germline CDR1 LNHDA, CDR2 SQIVND (reference sequence). The CDR3 covers 16 residues. The CDR3 spells CASSRSHSSGANVLTF. The CDR3 nucleotides read TGTGCCAGTAGTAGGTCGCATTCCTCTGGGGCCAACGTCCTGACTTTC.

This chain uses TRBV5-1 with TRBJ2-7, with D possibly matching TRBD2 (5 bases). V gave up 0 bases and J gave up 5 bases, with 15 bases separating them. Per germline, CDR1 SGHRS and CDR2 YFSETQ. CDR3 length: 15 amino acids. The CDR3 region is CASSLVLGSENEQYF. In DNA form, the CDR3 reads TGCGCCAGCAGCTTGGTTCTCGGTAGCGAGAACGAGCAGTACTTC.

In its sample, this clone was seen once. This chain joins TRBV5-1 and TRBJ1-1, with D possibly TRBD1 on 5 matching bases. V lost 4 bases and J lost 6, with 22 bases in between. This CDR3 has 16 amino acids. The germline CDR1 and CDR2 sequences are SGHRS and YFSETQ. The CDR3 DNA reads TGCGCCAGCAGCCGAACCGGGACTCCGGTTGGCGCTGAAGCTTTCTTT. Protein: CASSRTGTPVGAEAFF.

The chain employs TRBV18 and TRBJ2-2, with TRBD2 as a possible D gene (6 bases). This CDR3 contains 15 residues. V was shortened by 3 bases and J by 2 bases, with 10 bases between the two germline ends. Germline assignment: CDR1 KGHSH and CDR2 LQKENI. The CDR3 sequence is CASSPLATNTGELFF. The DNA for the CDR3 is TGTGCCAGCTCACCCCTAGCGACTAACACCGGGGAGCTGTTTTTT.

The V call is TRBV30, the J call TRBJ2-5, with a possible D match to TRBD2 (7 bases). Germline CDR1 GTSNPN, CDR2 SVGIG (reference sequence). V was pared by 8 bases and J by 5 bases, with 15 bases between. The CDR3 sequence is 12 residues long. The CDR3 region has the DNA TGTGCCCTAGGGGGGGCGCCGGAGACCCAGTACTTC. As protein: CALGGAPETQYF.

The chain joins TRBV28 to TRBJ1-5; D gene ambiguous. V dropped 4 bases and J dropped 11 bases, with 12 bases sitting between them. This CDR3 has 12 amino acids. Per the germline V gene, CDR1 is MDHEN and CDR2 is SYDVKM. The CDR3 sequence is CASSSGHSAQHF. DNA of the CDR3: TGTGCCAGCAGTTCGGGCCATTCGGCCCAGCATTTT. The full variable domain, its missing parts supplied by reference TRBV28 and TRBJ1-5, is DVKVTQSSRYLVKRTGEKVFLECVQDMDHENMFWYRQDPGLGLRLIYFSYDVKMKEKGDIPEGYSVSREKKERFSLILESASTNQTSMYLCASSSGHSAQHFGDGTRLSIL.

This clone showed up just once. The chain joins TRBV6-6 to TRBJ1-5; 7 bases map to TRBD1. CDR1 and CDR2 from the germline V gene are MNHNY and SVGAGI (reference sequence). The CDR3 spans 16 residues. V gave up 2 bases and J gave up 0 bases; unmatched junction bases: 4. CDR3 in amino acids: CASSYRQGGSNQPQHF. The CDR3 DNA reads as TGTGCCAGCAGTTACCGACAGGGAGGTAGCAATCAGCCCCAGCATTTT.